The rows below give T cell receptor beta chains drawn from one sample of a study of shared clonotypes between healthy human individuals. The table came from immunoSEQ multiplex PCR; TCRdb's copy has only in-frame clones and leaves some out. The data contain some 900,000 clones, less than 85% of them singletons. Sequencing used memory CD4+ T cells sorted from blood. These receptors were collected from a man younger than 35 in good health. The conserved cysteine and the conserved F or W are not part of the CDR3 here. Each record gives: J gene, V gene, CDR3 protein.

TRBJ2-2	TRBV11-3	ASSSMDHQYTGELF
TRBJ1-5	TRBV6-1	ASNRDRGRQPQH
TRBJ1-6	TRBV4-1	ASSQGDRYNSPLH
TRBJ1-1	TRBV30	AWTSRNTEAF
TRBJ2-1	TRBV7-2	ASSISGGLYNEQF
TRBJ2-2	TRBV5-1	ASSEAAASITGELF
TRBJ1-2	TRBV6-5	ASRSANYGYT
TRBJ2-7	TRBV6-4	ASSVGLAGGTYEQY
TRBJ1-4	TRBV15	ATSPRSLTNEKLF
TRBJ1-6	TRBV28	ASSLVQGKSPLH
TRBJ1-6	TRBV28	ASSSFGSGNSPLH
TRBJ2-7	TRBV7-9	ASSLITLADRLSYEQY
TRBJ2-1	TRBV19	ASSRGLAESSYNEQF
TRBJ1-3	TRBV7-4	ASRDGPGEGNTIY
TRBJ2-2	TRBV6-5	ATQWRNGELF
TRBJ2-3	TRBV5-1	ASSSDADTQY
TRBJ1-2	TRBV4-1	ASREIGTGDGYT
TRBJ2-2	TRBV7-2	ASSSQGNVGELF
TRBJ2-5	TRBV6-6	ASSNLDTQY
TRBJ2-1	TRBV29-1	SVERERGAFYNEQF
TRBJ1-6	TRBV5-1	ASSSRGDNSPLH
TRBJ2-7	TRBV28	ASSLFGVNSYEQY
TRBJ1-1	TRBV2	ASSGDRGFAEAF
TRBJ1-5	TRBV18	ASSSGDSNQPQH
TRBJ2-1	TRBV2	ASNLQGLNEQF
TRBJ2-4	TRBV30	AWSDPGDPKNIQY
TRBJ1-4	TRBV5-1	ASSLGGANEKLF
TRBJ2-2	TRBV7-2	ASSFSGGVTGELF
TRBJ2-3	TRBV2	ASSVGGLEADTQY
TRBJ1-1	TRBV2	ASSGGRTEAF
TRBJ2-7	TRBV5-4	ASSFSREPTYEQY
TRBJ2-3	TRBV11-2	ASSLQAGADTQY
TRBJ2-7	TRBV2	AIHGAVSYEQY
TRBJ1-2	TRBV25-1	ASSGGRWGYT
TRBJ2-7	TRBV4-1	ASSQGTGGSWEQY
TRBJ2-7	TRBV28	ASINYGGGYEQY
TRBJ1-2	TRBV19	ASRKTRLNYGYT